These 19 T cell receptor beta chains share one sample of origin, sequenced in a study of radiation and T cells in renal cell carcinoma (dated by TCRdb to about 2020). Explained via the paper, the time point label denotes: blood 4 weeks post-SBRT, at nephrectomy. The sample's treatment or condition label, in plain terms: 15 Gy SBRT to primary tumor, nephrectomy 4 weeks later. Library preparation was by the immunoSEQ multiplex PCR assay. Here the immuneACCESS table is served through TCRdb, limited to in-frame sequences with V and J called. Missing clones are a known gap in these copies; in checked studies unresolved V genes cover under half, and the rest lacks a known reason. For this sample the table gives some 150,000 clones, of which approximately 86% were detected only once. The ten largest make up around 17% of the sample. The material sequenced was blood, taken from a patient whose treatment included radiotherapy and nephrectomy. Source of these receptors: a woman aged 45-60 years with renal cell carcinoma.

The CDR3 bases are TGTGCCAGCAGCTTCGATGGGACAGGGGGTGGAGGCTACACCTTC. Its protein is CASSFDGTGGGGYTF. The chain links TRBV11-3 to TRBJ1-2, with 11 positions matching TRBD1. Looked up from germline, CDR1 is SGHNT and CDR2 is YENEEA. V shed 3 bases and J 8 bases; nucleotides not matched to a gene: 8. CDR3 size: 15 residues. Using reference TRBV11-3 and TRBJ1-2 for the parts outside the CDR3, the full variable domain is EAGVVQSPRYKIIEKKQPVAFWCNPISGHNTLYWYLQNLGQGPELLIRYENEEAVDDSQLPKDRFSAERLKGVDSTLKIQPAELGDSAVYLCASSFDGTGGGGYTFGSGTRLTVV.

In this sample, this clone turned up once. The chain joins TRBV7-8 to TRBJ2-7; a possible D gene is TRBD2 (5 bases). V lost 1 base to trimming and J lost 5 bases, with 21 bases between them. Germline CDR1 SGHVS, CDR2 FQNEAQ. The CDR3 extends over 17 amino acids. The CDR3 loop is CASSLEVRGSLRNEQYF. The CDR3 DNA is TGTGCCAGCAGCTTAGAAGTTCGGGGAAGCCTTCGGAACGAGCAGTACTTC.

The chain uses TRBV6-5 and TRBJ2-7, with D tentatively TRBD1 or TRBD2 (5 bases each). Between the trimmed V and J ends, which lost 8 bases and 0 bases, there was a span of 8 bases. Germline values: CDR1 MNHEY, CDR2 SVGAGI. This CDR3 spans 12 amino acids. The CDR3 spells CASGGSSYEQYF. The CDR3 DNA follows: TGTGCCAGCGGGGGTAGCTCCTACGAGCAGTACTTC.

The CDR3 is CAWTTGLNTEAFF. The CDR3, as DNA: TGTGCCTGGACTACAGGGCTGAACACTGAAGCTTTCTTT. This rearrangement joins TRBV30 to TRBJ1-1; TRBD1 is a possible D gene (6 bases). The V gene lost 4 bases and the J gene lost 0 bases, with 9 bases spanning the gap. This CDR3 has 13 amino acids. CDR1 GTSNPN and CDR2 SVGIG come from the germline V gene (reference sequence).

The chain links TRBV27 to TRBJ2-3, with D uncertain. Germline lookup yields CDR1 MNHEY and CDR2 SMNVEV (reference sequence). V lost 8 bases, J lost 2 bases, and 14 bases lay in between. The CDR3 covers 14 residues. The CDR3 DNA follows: TGTGCCAGCCGAAGACTGGGAATCACAGATACGCAGTATTTT. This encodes CASRRLGITDTQYF.

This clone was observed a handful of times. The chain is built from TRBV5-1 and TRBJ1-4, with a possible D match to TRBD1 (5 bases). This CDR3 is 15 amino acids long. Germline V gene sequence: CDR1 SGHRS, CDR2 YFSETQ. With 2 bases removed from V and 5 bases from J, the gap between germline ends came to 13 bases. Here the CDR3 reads CASSLGAGTNEKLFF. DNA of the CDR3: TGCGCCAGCAGCTTAGGGGCAGGCACAAATGAAAAACTGTTTTTT.

Written as DNA, the CDR3 is TGTGCCAGTAGTATCGGGGACTATAATTCACCCCTCCACTTT. Its translation is CASSIGDYNSPLHF. The V call is TRBV19, the J call TRBJ1-6; D gene unclear. The CDR3 consists of 14 residues. Per germline, CDR1 LNHDA and CDR2 SQIVND (reference sequence). The germline V and J ends were trimmed by 3 bases and 3 bases, with 6 bases remaining between them.

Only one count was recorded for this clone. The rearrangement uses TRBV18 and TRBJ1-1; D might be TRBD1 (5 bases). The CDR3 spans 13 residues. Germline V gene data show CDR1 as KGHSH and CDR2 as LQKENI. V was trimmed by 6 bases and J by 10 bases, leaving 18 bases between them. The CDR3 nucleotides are TGTGCCAGCTCGTTGGAGGGCAGGGCGGCAGCTTTCTTT. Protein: CASSLEGRAAAFF.

This chain's CDR3 is CASSLGGRETQYF. Here the CDR3 DNA reads TGTGCCAGCAGCTTAGGAGGGCGGGAGACCCAGTACTTC. The chain joins TRBV7-6 to TRBJ2-5, with a possible D match to TRBD2 (5 bases). The CDR3 extends over 13 amino acids. Per the germline V gene, CDR1 is SGHVS and CDR2 is FNYEAQ. Trimming took 1 base from V and 5 from J, leaving 8 bases between them. The full variable domain, in which reference TRBV7-6 and TRBJ2-5 provide the parts outside the CDR3, is GAGVSQSPRYKVTKRGQDVALRCDPISGHVSLYWYRQALGQGPEFLTYFNYEAQQDKSGLPNDRFSAERPEGSISTLTIQRTEQRDSAMYRCASSLGGRETQYFGPGTRLLVL.

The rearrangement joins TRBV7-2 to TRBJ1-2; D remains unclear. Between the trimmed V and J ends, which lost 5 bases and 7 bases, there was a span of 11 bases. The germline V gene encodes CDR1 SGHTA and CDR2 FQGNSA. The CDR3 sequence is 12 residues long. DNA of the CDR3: TGTGCCAGCAGCGGGTCTGGAGGTGGCTACACCTTC. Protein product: CASSGSGGGYTF.

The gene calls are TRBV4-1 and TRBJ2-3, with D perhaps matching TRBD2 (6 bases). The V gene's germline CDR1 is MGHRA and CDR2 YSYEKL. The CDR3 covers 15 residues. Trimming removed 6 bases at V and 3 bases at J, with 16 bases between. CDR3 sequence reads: CASRGQGGSTDTQYF. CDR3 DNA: TGCGCCAGCAGAGGGCAGGGAGGTTCTACAGATACGCAGTATTTT.

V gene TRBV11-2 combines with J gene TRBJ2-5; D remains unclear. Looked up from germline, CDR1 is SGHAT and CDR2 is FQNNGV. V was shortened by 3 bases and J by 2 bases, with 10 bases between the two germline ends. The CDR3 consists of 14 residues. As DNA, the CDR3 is TGTGCCAGCAGCTTCTCGTTACAACAAGAGACCCAGTACTTC. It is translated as CASSFSLQQETQYF.

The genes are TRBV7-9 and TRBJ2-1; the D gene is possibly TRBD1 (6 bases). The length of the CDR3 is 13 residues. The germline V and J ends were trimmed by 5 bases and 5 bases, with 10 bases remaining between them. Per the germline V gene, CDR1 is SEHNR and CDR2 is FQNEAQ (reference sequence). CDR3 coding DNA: TGTGCCAGCAGCCTCCGACAGGACAATGAGCAGTTCTTC. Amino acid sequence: CASSLRQDNEQFF.

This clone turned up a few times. The CDR3 here is CASSMAGPANTGELFF. In DNA, the CDR3 is TGTGCCAGTAGTATGGCAGGGCCCGCGAACACCGGGGAGCTGTTTTTT. The chain joins TRBV19 to TRBJ2-2, with D tentatively TRBD1 (5 bases). Trimming stripped 3 bases from V and 0 bases from J, with 11 bases between. The germline CDR1 and CDR2 sequences are LNHDA and SQIVND (reference sequence). The CDR3 runs to 16 residues.

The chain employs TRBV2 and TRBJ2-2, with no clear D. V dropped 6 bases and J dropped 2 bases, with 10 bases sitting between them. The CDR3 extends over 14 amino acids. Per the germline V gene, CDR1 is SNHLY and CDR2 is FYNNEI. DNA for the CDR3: TGTGCCAGCAGGGCCCACGCAAACACCGGGGAGCTGTTTTTT. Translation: CASRAHANTGELFF.

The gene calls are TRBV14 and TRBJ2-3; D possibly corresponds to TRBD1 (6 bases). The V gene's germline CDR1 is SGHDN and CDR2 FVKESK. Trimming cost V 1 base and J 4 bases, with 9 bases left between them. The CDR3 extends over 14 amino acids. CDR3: CASSQVGGPDTQYF. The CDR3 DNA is TGTGCCAGCAGCCAAGTTGGGGGCCCAGATACGCAGTATTTT.

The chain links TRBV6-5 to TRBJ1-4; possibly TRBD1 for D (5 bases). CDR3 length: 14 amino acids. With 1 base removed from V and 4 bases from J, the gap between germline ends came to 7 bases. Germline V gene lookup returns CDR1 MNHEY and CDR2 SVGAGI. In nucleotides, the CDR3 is TGTGCCAGCAGTTACTACAGGAATAATGAAAAACTGTTTTTT. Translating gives CASSYYRNNEKLFF.

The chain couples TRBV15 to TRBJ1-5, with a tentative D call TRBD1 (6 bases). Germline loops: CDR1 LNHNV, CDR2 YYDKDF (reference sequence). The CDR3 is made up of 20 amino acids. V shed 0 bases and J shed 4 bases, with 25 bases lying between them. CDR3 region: CATSRDRPRASGGNNQPQHF. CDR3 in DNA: TGTGCCACCAGCAGAGATAGACCCCGCGCGTCGGGGGGCAATAATCAGCCCCAGCATTTT.

The CDR3 DNA is TGTGCCAGCAGTGAATTAGAGCCCTACACTGAAGCTTTCTTT. It encodes CASSELEPYTEAFF. This rearrangement joins TRBV25-1 to TRBJ1-1; no clear D. The CDR3 contains 14 residues. V was shortened by 1 base and J by 3 bases, with 9 bases between the two germline ends. Germline lookup yields CDR1 MGHDK and CDR2 SYGVNS.